This TCR beta chain was found in a study of identical twins. Study-wide findings and caveats: Cord blood's abundant beta clonotypes had fewer insertions, unlike memory repertoires.

This clonotype was recorded a few times. The antigen is not known. Carrying unique molecular identifiers, the cDNA also gained a universal primer site through template switching. MiXCR, run by TCRdb on the 5' RACE reads, gives a single entry per CDR3 protein. The sample consists of 460,000 or so distinct CDR3 sequences, 14% of them appearing once. V dropped 7 bases and J dropped 5; count of bases not matched to a gene: 1. The germline gives CDR1 SQVTM, CDR2 ANQGSEA. The length of the CDR3 is 11 residues. These same data were also listed under a study on yellow fever vaccine responses in identical twins.

The specimen was CD4+ T cells sorted from blood. This sequence was found in a woman aged 18-30 years in good health. The chain employs TRBV29-1 and TRBJ2-1; 8 bases are a match to TRBD2. CDR3 amino acids: CSGSGNNEQFF. The CDR3 DNA follows: TGCAGCGGTAGCGGGAACAATGAGCAGTTCTTC.